Reported below is one T cell receptor beta chain. Libraries were prepared by immunoSEQ multiplex PCR; TCRdb keeps only in-frame clonotypes and omits some of them. The sample consists of some 120,000 clones, 75% to 90% of them appearing once. CDR3 length: 12 residues. Germline V gene data show CDR1 as MNHEY and CDR2 as SVGAGI. With 7 bases removed from V and 6 bases from J, the gap between germline ends came to 10 bases. The data stem from a study of blood T cell repertoires in COVID-19. V gene TRBV6-5 combines with J gene TRBJ2-1, with D possibly being TRBD2 (6 bases). The sequence was collected from a man between 70 and 80 years old with acute or convalescent COVID-19. The sequencing input was peripheral blood. The CDR3 protein is CASTRDFNEQFF. The CDR3 coding sequence is TGTGCCAGCACCCGGGACTTCAATGAGCAGTTCTTC.